This T cell receptor (beta chain) is drawn from a study of shared clonotypes between healthy human individuals (dated by TCRdb to the early 2020s). Context from the whole study: A few men and a couple of women, aged 18 to 49 years, made up the cohort. To increase sequencing depth and limit assay-specific biases, TCR repertoire library preparation and sequencing were carried out by different laboratories using diverse techniques. For each donor, three plates each were used for CD4 naive and CD4 memory, two plates were used for CD8 naive, and one plate was used for CD8 memory. Per donor, leukapheresis produced somewhere between about 0.9 and 9.5 billion PBMCs. Blood TCR repertoires of five healthy adults were deeply sequenced to estimate repertoire size and the extent of clonotype sharing between individuals. The full study reports these points: Naive subsets generally had larger estimated clonotype richness than memory subsets did. Even with the large sequencing depth, rarefaction of the sorted-subset datasets indicated that sequencing was incomplete. Across a handful of donors, approximately 5% of naive CD4, 3.5% of naive CD8, under 2.5% of memory CD4, and roughly 0.41% of memory CD8 clonotypes were shared. The small number of donors limited the genetic and exposure-history diversity represented. Only blood was sampled, and tissue TCR repertoires likely differ from those in blood. Based on pairwise subsampling, the degree of clonotype sharing among donors was expected to be affected by sequencing depth. Clonotypes shared by all four sorted-subset donors showed higher generation probabilities than non-shared clonotypes.

CDR1 SGDLS and CDR2 YYNGEE are derived from the germline V gene. V is shortened by 3 bases, J by 0 bases, and the region joining them spans 4 bases. The CDR3 starts with the cysteine, ends with the phenylalanine, and has 12 residues. The CDR3 DNA has 36 bases and is translated from base 1. CD8 naive samples were CD45RO-negative cells positively selected for CCR7, giving a CD45RA+CCR7+ population that excluded TemRA cells. Donors were healthy HIV-negative adults with no recently reported acute infections or vaccinations. All donors were Caucasian adults living in Nashville, Tennessee, USA. Blood was obtained by leukapheresis, after which PBMCs were separated by Ficoll-Histopaque density gradient centrifugation and cryopreserved in liquid nitrogen vapor phase. Analytical flow cytometry was used to check the purity and quantity of every magnetically sorted T cell population. Genomic DNA was isolated from each sorted fraction and quantified by UV absorbance on a Nanodrop 2000c.

This clone was counted a few times. The antigen it binds to is not known. The input lacks base qualities; no much larger clone sits a single base away. TCR CDR3 regions were amplified from genomic DNA by multiplex PCR using the deep immunoSEQ assay. For each cell subset, the extracted genomic DNA was distributed evenly across all wells of several immunoSEQ 96-well plates, and each plate served as one replicate. Each replicate PCR for sorted subsets received 200 ng genomic DNA, equal to about 30,000 T cell genomes. The purified libraries were quantified using a Qubit 3.0 fluorometer, sized with a Bioanalyzer 2100, and then quantified again using the KAPA Library Quantification kit. Every immunoSEQ 96-well plate was sequenced on a separate single-read 150-cycle Illumina NextSeq 550 flow cell. The paper's data handling went like this. The immunoSEQ output contained only junctional sequences without quality scores, so filtering could not match that applied to full-length reads. Sequences were annotated with PyIR, a Python wrapper for IgBLAST v1.9, and V/J genes and CDR3 were assigned using IMGT germline references. Any read was removed if the V/J assignment was weak (E-value above 1e-6), the CDR3 was missing, or the read contained stop codons, out-of-frame junctions, or ambiguous translated residues. V3J clonotypes were defined as sequences sharing the same inferred V gene, J gene, and CDR3 amino acid sequence. The percentage overlap between two repertoires was calculated by dividing the number of shared unique clonotypes by the size of the smaller repertoire. Three approaches were used to assess repertoire richness: RTK rarefaction, the Chao1 estimator, and Recon v2.1 estimates of unobserved clonotypes. For all TCRbeta clonotypes obtained by the gDNA method from a few donors, generation probabilities were computed with OLGA. The clones in this table, taken by TCRdb from immuneACCESS, are in-frame only. Not every clone is retained; where verified, under half of the shortfall comes from an unresolved V gene, and the cause of the rest is unknown. V, J and clone size derive from that table, while D and trimming were established from the DNA sequence. The sample table holds about 1,800,000 clones, of which about 95% were seen once. The ten largest clonotypes hold under 1.5% of the sample.

The sequenced sample consisted of naive CD8+ T cells sorted from blood. The cell subset or site label on this specimen signifies: CD45RA+CCR7+. Here the chain combines TRBV9 and TRBJ2-7, with the D gene not clear enough to name. The TCR sequence derives from a man aged 18 to 30 in good health. CDR3 region: CASSDDSYEQYF. Here is the DNA: TGTGCCAGCAGCGACGACTCCTACGAGCAGTACTTC.